This T cell receptor (beta chain) was profiled in a study of blood T cell repertoires in COVID-19. As for the study in general: Spain, Italy and the United States supplied samples that represented acute and convalescent COVID-19. T cells, B-cell-depleted T cells, or PBMCs provided the cDNA or gDNA that served as material.

This CDR3 has 16 amino acids. The ends were cut back, 4 bases at V and 1 base at J, with 15 bases in the middle. Looked up from germline, CDR1 is SGHRS and CDR2 is YFSETQ. Per the original methods: Reference gene primers were amplified, and this amplification served to estimate nucleated cell counts. The assay was immunoSEQ multiplex PCR, and TCRdb's table has in-frame clones only and misses some. The V and J calls and the clone size are those of that table, but D and trimming were determined from the DNA. Of 260,000 or so clones listed, about 86% were seen once; the top ten hold 4.5% to 6.5%. Sequencing was carried out using peripheral blood. This clonotype was sampled from a man older than 75 with acute or convalescent COVID-19. The chain is built from TRBV5-1 and TRBJ2-4; D not certain. The DNA of the CDR3 is TGCGCCAGCAGCCGCTTGTCTGATCAGGCCAAAAACATTCAGTACTTC. It is translated as CASSRLSDQAKNIQYF.